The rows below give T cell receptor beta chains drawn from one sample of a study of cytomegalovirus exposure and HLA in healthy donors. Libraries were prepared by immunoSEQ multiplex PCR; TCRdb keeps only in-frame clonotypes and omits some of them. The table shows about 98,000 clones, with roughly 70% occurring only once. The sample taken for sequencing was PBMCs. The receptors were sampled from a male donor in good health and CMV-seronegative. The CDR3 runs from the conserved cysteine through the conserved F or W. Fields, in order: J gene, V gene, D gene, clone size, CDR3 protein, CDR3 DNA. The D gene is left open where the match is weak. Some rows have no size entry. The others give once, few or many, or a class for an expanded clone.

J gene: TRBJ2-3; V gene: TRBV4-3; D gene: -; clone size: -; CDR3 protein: CASSQDVAGSSTDTQYF; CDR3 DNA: TGCGCCAGCAGCCAAGATGTGGCGGGATCTAGCACAGATACGCAGTATTTT
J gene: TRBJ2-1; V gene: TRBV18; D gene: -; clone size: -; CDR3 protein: CASSLQGEQFF; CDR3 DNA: TGTGCCAGCTCACTCCAGGGTGAGCAGTTCTTC
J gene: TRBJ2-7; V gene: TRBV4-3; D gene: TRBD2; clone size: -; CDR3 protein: CASSQDLAGGTYEQYF; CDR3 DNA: TGCGCCAGCAGCCAAGATTTAGCGGGAGGCACCTACGAGCAGTACTTC
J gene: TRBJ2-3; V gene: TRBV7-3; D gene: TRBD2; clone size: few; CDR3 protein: CASSPSVLAGDTDTQYF; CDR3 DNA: TGTGCCAGCAGTCCCAGTGTCCTAGCGGGGGACACAGATACGCAGTATTTT
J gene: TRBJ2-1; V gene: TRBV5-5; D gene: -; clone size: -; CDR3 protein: CASSFFALSSYNEQFF; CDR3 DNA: TGTGCCAGCAGCTTTTTCGCTCTTAGCTCCTACAATGAGCAGTTCTTC
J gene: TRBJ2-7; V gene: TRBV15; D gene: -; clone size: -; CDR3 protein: CATSRDRAGSGEQYF; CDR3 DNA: TGTGCCACCAGCAGAGATCGGGCAGGGTCGGGCGAGCAGTACTTC
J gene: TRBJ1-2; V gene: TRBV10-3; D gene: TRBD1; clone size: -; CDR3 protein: CAISAGQGVGISYGYTF; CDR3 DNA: TGTGCCATCAGTGCGGGACAGGGGGTGGGAATAAGCTATGGCTACACCTTC
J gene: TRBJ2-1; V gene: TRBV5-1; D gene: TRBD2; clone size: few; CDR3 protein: CASSPEPGLAGNEQFF; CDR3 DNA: TGCGCCAGCAGCCCGGAGCCGGGACTAGCGGGAAATGAGCAGTTCTTC
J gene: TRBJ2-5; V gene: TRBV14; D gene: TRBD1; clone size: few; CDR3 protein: CASSRYRDRVQETQYF; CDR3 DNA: TGTGCCAGCAGCCGATACCGGGACAGGGTTCAAGAGACCCAGTACTTC
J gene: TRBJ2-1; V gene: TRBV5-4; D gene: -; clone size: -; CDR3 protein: CASSLGRGAPIGEQFF; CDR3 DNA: TGTGCCAGCAGCTTGGGGAGGGGAGCCCCGATTGGTGAGCAGTTCTTC
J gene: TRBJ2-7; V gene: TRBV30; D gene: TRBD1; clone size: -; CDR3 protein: CAWSSPGQDSYEQYF; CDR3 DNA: TGTGCCTGGAGTTCACCGGGACAGGACTCCTACGAGCAGTACTTC
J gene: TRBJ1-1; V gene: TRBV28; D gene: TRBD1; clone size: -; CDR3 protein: CASSLRQGRNLPEAFF; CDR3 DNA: TGTGCCAGCAGTCTCCGACAGGGGAGGAACCTCCCTGAAGCTTTCTTT
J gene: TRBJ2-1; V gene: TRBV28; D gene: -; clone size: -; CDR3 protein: CASSLYSGPSSYNEQFF; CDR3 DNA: TGTGCCAGCAGTTTATATAGCGGCCCGAGCTCCTACAATGAGCAGTTCTTC
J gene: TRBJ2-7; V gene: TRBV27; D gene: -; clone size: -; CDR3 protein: CASSGGSYEQYF; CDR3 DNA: TGTGCCAGCAGCGGGGGCTCCTACGAGCAGTACTTC
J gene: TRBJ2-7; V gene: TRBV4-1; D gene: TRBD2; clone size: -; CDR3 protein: CASSQLGGLAGGPDYEQYF; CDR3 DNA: TGCGCCAGCAGCCAACTGGGCGGGCTAGCGGGAGGGCCCGACTACGAGCAGTACTTC
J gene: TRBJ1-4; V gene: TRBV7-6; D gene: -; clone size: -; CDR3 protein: CASSLNKGGNEKLFF; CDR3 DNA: TGTGCCAGCAGCTTAAATAAAGGGGGTAATGAAAAACTGTTTTTT
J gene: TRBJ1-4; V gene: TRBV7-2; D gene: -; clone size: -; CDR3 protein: CASSLNREGKLFF; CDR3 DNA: TGTGCCAGCAGCTTAAACAGGGAAGGAAAACTGTTTTTT
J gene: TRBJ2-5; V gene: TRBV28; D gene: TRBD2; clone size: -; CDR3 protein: CASSHGGGTTQYF; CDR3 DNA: TGTGCCAGCAGCCACGGGGGGGGTACTACCCAGTACTTC
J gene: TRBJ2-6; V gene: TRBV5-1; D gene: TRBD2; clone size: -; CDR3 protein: CASSSHGGRHSGANVLTF; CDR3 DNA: TGCGCCAGCAGCTCCCACGGGGGGAGACACTCTGGGGCCAACGTCCTGACTTTC
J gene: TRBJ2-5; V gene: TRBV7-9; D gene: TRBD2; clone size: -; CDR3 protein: CASSLVAGEQETQYF; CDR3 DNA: TGTGCCAGCAGCTTAGTAGCGGGAGAACAAGAGACCCAGTACTTC
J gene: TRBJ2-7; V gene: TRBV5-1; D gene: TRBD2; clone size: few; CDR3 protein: CASSFTSGDPNEQYF; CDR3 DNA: TGCGCCAGCAGCTTCACGAGCGGGGACCCCAACGAGCAGTACTTC
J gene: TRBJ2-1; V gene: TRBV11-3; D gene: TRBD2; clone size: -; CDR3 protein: CASSLTSQNNEQFF; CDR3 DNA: TGTGCCAGCAGCTTGACTAGCCAGAACAATGAGCAGTTCTTC